The sample holds many counts of the clone carrying this T cell receptor beta chain. Antigen: not known. This sample stems from a study of neurological immune-mediated disorders. Time point reported: technical triplicate 3. Unsorted libraries were prepared from 2 million PBMCs held at -80 C. Overall study findings and caveats: HTLV-1-associated myelopathy had the most TCR clonal expansion, and multiple sclerosis had the least, less than healthy controls. None of the CDR3 amino acid sequences found in expanded clones was shared across subjects. This suggests that the TCR-beta repertoires were private in all groups.

Trimming stripped 3 bases from V and 0 bases from J, with 17 bases between. Germline loops: CDR1 LNHDA, CDR2 SQIVND (reference sequence). The CDR3 runs 18 residues. As for the cDNA, it was generated by 5'RACE with 10-nucleotide random UMIs. TCRdb called the 5' RACE reads again in MiXCR, with one record for every CDR3 protein. There are about 44,000 distinct CDR3 sequences in the sample; under 25% occur only once, and around 4.2% lies in the top ten. The receptor's source is a man between 60 and 75 years old with HTLV-1-associated myelopathy (HAM/TSP). The sequencing input was PBMCs. This rearrangement joins TRBV19 to TRBJ2-2; D is possibly TRBD1 (5 bases). CDR3 residues: CASSIETPTAANTGELFF. The CDR3 DNA sequence: TGTGCCAGTAGTATCGAGACCCCGACAGCCGCGAACACCGGGGAGCTGTTTTTT.